This T cell receptor beta chain was sequenced in a study of monozygotic twins with inflammatory bowel disease (dated by TCRdb to about 2019). Regarding the study in general: The complete study included some 28 monozygotic twin pairs: 19 IBD-discordant Danish pairs and nine German pairs, of which four were IBD-concordant and five were IBD-discordant. Each individual had, on average, about 151 000 unique TCRalpha sequences and 181 000 unique TCRbeta sequences available for analysis. Disease-associated traits were sought mainly through comparisons between IBD patients and their genetically identical healthy co-twins within discordant pairs. What the study reported, not specific to this receptor: No difference in repertoire similarity was observed between concordant and discordant twins, possibly owing to limited statistical power. The analysis was unable to tell different T cell subtypes apart. No single strong signal or clonotype linked to IBD turned up in the results, so the idea that one exists was not supported. Background noise and inter-individual variability may have been introduced into the repertoires by the differing immunosuppressive treatments among patients. Fewer clonotypes were shared with other individuals by IBD patients than by healthy twins, most markedly in patients showing signs of disease activity. TCRbeta repertoire diversity, by inverse Simpson index, was decreased in IBD patients compared with their healthy co-twins.

The germline V gene gives CDR1 as KGHSH and CDR2 as LQKENI. The CDR3 contains 16 residues, cysteine and phenylalanine counted. The DNA is not on file. Worth noting for this clonotype: The target of this receptor is not known.

From each donor, a roughly 2.5 ml peripheral blood sample was collected into PAXgene tubes and stored at -80 degrees C. Total RNA was isolated from whole blood with the PAXgene blood miRNA kit on an automated QIAcube, without T cell sorting. Peripheral blood from monozygotic twin pairs, either concordant or discordant for inflammatory bowel disease, underwent deep TCRalpha and TCRbeta repertoire profiling that used unique molecular barcoding. For every twin pair, smoking habits were documented, and each individual was categorised as a current, former or never smoker. The receptor library was made with 5' RACE. For each TCR library, about 4,000 ng of total RNA was used. For each sample, cDNA was synthesized in eight separate reactions using SMARTScribe reverse transcriptase. During cDNA synthesis, template switching was used to introduce unique molecular identifiers that contained a 6-nucleotide sample barcode. TCRalpha and TCRbeta cDNA was amplified by two nested PCRs of roughly 16 and 10 cycles, with bead purification after each PCR. Before amplification, the cDNA was treated with uracil DNA-glycosylase and purified using the QIAquick PCR purification kit. The second PCR added Illumina TruSeq-compatible adapters along with sample-specific barcodes. Library quality and concentration were checked on TapeStation and Qubit, and libraries were pooled at 5 to 6.5 ng each. Sequencing of the pooled libraries was done on an Illumina HiSeq2500 single-index Rapid Run using custom sequencing primers and 2 x 100 bp reads. The authors' pipeline ran thus. MiGEC version 1.2.6 was used for UMI-based consensus assembly, which corrected PCR and sequencing errors. MiXCR version 2.1.1 was used for V(D)J alignment, clonotype assembly and CDR3 extraction. Normalisation of gene usage, clonotype sharing and MAIT/NKT TCR abundance was achieved by analysing the top 1000, 10 000 and 20 000 clonotypes per sample. After downsampling to 27 000 UMIs, diversity was calculated as the inverse Simpson index using the vegan R package. Paired Mann-Whitney U tests were applied to discordant twin pairs, with Benjamini-Hochberg correction for multiple testing. Reprocessed by TCRdb, the reads give a single entry per CDR3 protein sequence, without DNA. The V and J calls, along with clone size, are taken from TCRdb and not from the paper's own processing. The sample table holds 200,000 to 250,000 distinct CDR3 sequences. The ten largest clonotypes hold roughly 1.7% of the sample.

The sequenced sample was blood. This TCR was sampled from a human donor with ulcerative colitis or Crohn's disease, or a healthy co-twin of an affected twin (not recorded which). The chain links TRBV18 with TRBJ1-4; TCRdb selects TRBD1, and the lack of DNA leaves this call unchecked. CDR3 reads: CASSPQRGQGSEKLFF.